This T cell receptor beta chain was sequenced for a study of cytomegalovirus exposure and HLA in healthy donors. Sequencing used immunoSEQ multiplex PCR; TCRdb keeps in-frame clones, though not all of them. Of about 130,000 clones listed, 82% were seen once; the top ten hold just under 30%. Comments on this clone: What it binds is unknown.

V gave up 7 bases and J gave up 1 base, with 11 bases separating them. CDR1 and CDR2 (germline): SEHNR, FQNEAQ (reference sequence). The CDR3 runs 13 residues. Broader study findings: Three CMV-associated chains proved CMV antigen-specific in vitro.

The study drew the donors from its approximately 110-subject validation cohort, separate from the approximately 700-subject first cohort. The sequenced sample consisted of PBMCs. The TCR sequence derives from a man younger than 45 in good health and CMV-seropositive. V and J are TRBV7-9 and TRBJ2-7; D may be TRBD2 (5 bases). The CDR3 reads CASTTGSSYEQYF. CDR3 DNA: TGTGCCAGCACAACGGGGAGTTCCTACGAGCAGTACTTC.